The rows below give T cell receptor beta chains drawn from one sample of a study of blood T cell repertoires in COVID-19. Produced via immunoSEQ multiplex PCR; TCRdb's table is partial and in-frame only. The sample comprises roughly 260,000 clones, about nine tenths of which are singletons, and roughly 2.2% rests with the top ten. The sample was peripheral blood. These receptors originate from a woman between 50 and 59 years old who had recovered from COVID-19. Each CDR3 is given with its conserved first and last residue. The D gene is left open where the match is weak. Rows give clone size only sometimes, using once, few, many, or a class for an expanded clone.

>-|-|TRBV18|TRBJ2-7|15
TGTGCCAGCTCACCACTGCAGGGGAATGGCGACGAGCAGTACTTC
CASSPLQGNGDEQYF
>-|TRBD2|TRBV24-1|TRBJ2-1|17
TGTGCCACCAGTGATTTGCAAGAGGGAGGGGTACGTGATGAGCAGTTCTTC
CATSDLQEGGVRDEQFF
>-|-|TRBV3-1/TRBV3-2|TRBJ1-1|17
TGTGCCAGCAGCCAAGACACGTCCAGGGATTGGCACACTGAAGCTTTCTTT
CASSQDTSRDWHTEAFF
>-|TRBD1|TRBV6-2/TRBV6-3|TRBJ1-2|15
TGTGCCAGCAGTTCGCAACAGGGGGCCGGGGATGGCTACACCTTC
CASSSQQGAGDGYTF
>-|-|TRBV6-5|TRBJ1-3|15
TGTGCCAGCAGTTACCAAATCAGCTCTGGAAACACCATATATTTT
CASSYQISSGNTIYF
>-|-|TRBV3-1/TRBV3-2|TRBJ2-4|14
TGTGCCAGCAGCCGTTCAGGGGCCAAAAACATTCAGTACTTC
CASSRSGAKNIQYF
>-|TRBD2|TRBV18|TRBJ2-5|16
TGTGCCAGCTCACGTATTGCAGGACTAGCGGGAGAGACCCAGTACTTC
CASSRIAGLAGETQYF
>-|TRBD1|TRBV7-8|TRBJ1-3|17
TGTGCCAGCAGCTTAGCTTTTGGGACAGGGGGACAAAACACCATATATTTT
CASSLAFGTGGQNTIYF
>few|-|TRBV11-1|TRBJ1-1|16
TGTGCCAGCAGCTTGAACGCCGGTGCCCCGAACACTGAAGCTTTCTTT
CASSLNAGAPNTEAFF
>-|-|TRBV7-2|TRBJ2-7|11
TGTGCCAGCAGCCCTATTTACGAGCAGTACTTC
CASSPIYEQYF
>-|TRBD2|TRBV5-8|TRBJ2-1|17
TGTGCCAGCAGCTTCCGACTAGCGGGGGGGACCTACAATGAGCAGTTCTTC
CASSFRLAGGTYNEQFF
>-|-|TRBV20-1|TRBJ2-1|16
TGCAGTGCTAGTGAATCCCCCTGGAGCTCCTACAATGAGCAGTTCTTC
CSASESPWSSYNEQFF
>-|-|TRBV30|TRBJ1-3|14
TGTGCCTGGAGTCCGGGGGGGACTGGAAACACCATATATTTT
CAWSPGGTGNTIYF
>-|TRBD2|TRBV27|TRBJ2-5|16
TGTGCCAGCAGTTTATCGGAGCGGGGGGGCCGGGAGACCCAGTACTTC
CASSLSERGGRETQYF
>-|TRBD2|TRBV5-4|TRBJ2-3|15
TGTGCCAGCAGCTTGGCTAGCGGGAGGGTAGATACGCAGTATTTT
CASSLASGRVDTQYF
>-|TRBD2|TRBV15|TRBJ2-3|17
TGTGCCACCAGCAGACCCGGCGGTAGCGGGAGATCAGATACGCAGTATTTT
CATSRPGGSGRSDTQYF
>-|-|TRBV4-1|TRBJ1-2|14
TGCGCCAGCAGCCAAGATCAAACAGACTATGGCTACACCTTC
CASSQDQTDYGYTF
>once|-|TRBV9|TRBJ1-2|15
TGTGCCAGCAGCGTAGGGCCCGGGGTTCTGGATGGCTACACCTTC
CASSVGPGVLDGYTF
>-|-|TRBV19|TRBJ1-2|13
TGTGCCACCGAGGGAAGGGAGGACTATGGCTACACCTTC
CATEGREDYGYTF
>-|-|TRBV5-1|TRBJ1-1|14
TGCGCCAGCAGCACCGCTACAGCGAACACTGAAGCTTTCTTT
CASSTATANTEAFF
>-|TRBD1|TRBV5-5|TRBJ1-2|17
TGTGCCAGCAGCTTGTACCCGGGACAGGGGGAAAACTATGGCTACACCTTC
CASSLYPGQGENYGYTF
>-|-|TRBV11-2|TRBJ1-4|14
TGTGCCAGCAGTCGGGACGGGGGGAAAGAAAAACTGTTTTTT
CASSRDGGKEKLFF
>-|TRBD1|TRBV27|TRBJ2-7|16
TGTGCCAGCAGTTTATCGAACCGGGACAGGGTCTACGAGCAGTACTTC
CASSLSNRDRVYEQYF
>-|-|TRBV18|TRBJ2-1|15
TGTGCCAGCTCACCACCTCCAGCGATAAACAATGAGCAGTTCTTC
CASSPPPAINNEQFF
>-|-|TRBV9|TRBJ2-2|14
TGTGCCAGCAGCCCCAGCGGCCCCGGCGGGGAGCTGTTTTTT
CASSPSGPGGELFF
>-|TRBD1|TRBV19|TRBJ1-4|15
TGTGCCAGTAGTCGCGGGACAGGTGGCGACAGGGGACTGTTTTTT
CASSRGTGGDRGLFF
>-|TRBD1|TRBV6-5|TRBJ2-1|14
TGTGCCAGCAAGGGGACAGGGGCCTACAATGAGCAGTTCTTC
CASKGTGAYNEQFF
>-|-|TRBV5-1|TRBJ1-5|16
TGCGCCAGCAGCTTGGGAGACCGCGGCAGCAATCAGCCCCAGCATTTT
CASSLGDRGSNQPQHF
>few|-|TRBV4-1|TRBJ1-1|17
TGCGCCAGCAGCCAAGACTGGGGGGGCTCGGCAGGCACTGAAGCTTTCTTT
CASSQDWGGSAGTEAFF
>-|-|TRBV4-1|TRBJ1-1|16
TGCGCCAGCAGCCTCCACGACCGACAGATGAACACTGAAGCTTTCTTT
CASSLHDRQMNTEAFF
>-|TRBD1|TRBV10-3|TRBJ1-1|15
TGTGCCATCAGTTTAACAGGGGTCGGGAACACTGAAGCTTTCTTT
CAISLTGVGNTEAFF
>-|TRBD2|TRBV5-1|TRBJ2-7|16
TGCGCCAGCAGCTTGGTTGGTAGCGGGAGGGCCTACGAGCAGTACTTC
CASSLVGSGRAYEQYF
>-|-|TRBV13|TRBJ2-2|16
TGTGCCAGCAGCTTAGGATGGGGGGCGAACACCGGGGAGCTGTTTTTT
CASSLGWGANTGELFF
>-|TRBD1|TRBV14|TRBJ2-4|16
TGTGCCAGCAGCACGCGGACAGGGGGAGCCAAAAACATTCAGTACTTC
CASSTRTGGAKNIQYF
>-|-|TRBV9|TRBJ2-1|15
TGTGCCAGCAGCGTTCGCTCCAGCTCCTACAATGAGCAGTTCTTC
CASSVRSSSYNEQFF
>-|TRBD1|TRBV2|TRBJ1-1|15
TGTGCCAGCTTGGTGTCTGCACAGGGGAGCACTGAAGCTTTCTTT
CASLVSAQGSTEAFF
>-|-|TRBV9|TRBJ2-3|12
TGTGCCAGCAGCGGGACGGGGGATACGCAGTATTTT
CASSGTGDTQYF
>-|-|TRBV6-5|TRBJ1-1|13
TGTGCCAGCAGTTACTCTCAGAACACTGAAGCTTTCTTT
CASSYSQNTEAFF
>-|-|TRBV9|TRBJ2-5|16
TGTGCCAGCAGCGCCGGAGGAGGCCTCGGGCAAGAGACCCAGTACTTC
CASSAGGGLGQETQYF
>-|-|TRBV6-2/TRBV6-3|TRBJ2-7|15
TGTGCCAGCAGTCACAACAGGGACCTACCTTACGAGCAGTACTTC
CASSHNRDLPYEQYF
>-|TRBD1|TRBV10-3|TRBJ1-3|14
TGTGCCATCAGGAACCTGACAGGGGGTGACACCATATATTTT
CAIRNLTGGDTIYF
>-|TRBD1|TRBV4-3|TRBJ1-2|15
TGCGCCAGCAGCCAAGATCAACAGGGGATCTATGGCTACACCTTC
CASSQDQQGIYGYTF
>-|TRBD2|TRBV5-4|TRBJ2-1|15
TGTGCCAGCAGCTTGGGACTAGCGGGATACAATGAGCAGTTCTTC
CASSLGLAGYNEQFF
>-|-|TRBV16|TRBJ1-1|15
TGTGCCAGCAGCCCCGAGTCAACGCTTAACACTGAAGCTTTCTTT
CASSPESTLNTEAFF
>-|-|TRBV5-6|TRBJ2-7|13
TGTGCCAGCAGCCGCACACAGGGCTACGAGCAGTACTTC
CASSRTQGYEQYF
>-|-|TRBV27|TRBJ1-4|16
TGTGCCAGCAGTTGGGGTGGGGCAGCAACTAATGAAAAACTGTTTTTT
CASSWGGAATNEKLFF
>-|-|TRBV6-4|TRBJ2-2|13
TGTGCCAGCAGTGTCGGGCTAGCGGGGGAGCTGTTTTTT
CASSVGLAGELFF
>-|TRBD2|TRBV30|TRBJ2-7|11
TGTGCCTGGATGGGGAGGGACGAGCAGTACTTC
CAWMGRDEQYF
>-|-|TRBV9|TRBJ2-3|16
TGTGCCAGCAGCGCGGGGGCGGGAGCAGTGGGAGATACGCAGTATTTT
CASSAGAGAVGDTQYF
>-|-|TRBV5-1|TRBJ1-2|15
TGCGCCAGCAGCTCCGGGACACCGAGTAACTATGGCTACACCTTC
CASSSGTPSNYGYTF
>many|-|TRBV21-1|TRBJ2-2|16
TGTGCCAGCAGCAAGAGGGACACAGGCCCTATTCGGGAGCTGTTTTTT
CASSKRDTGPIRELFF
>-|TRBD2|TRBV28|TRBJ2-5|16
TGTGCCAGCAGCTACGGACTAGCGGGGGGCCAAGAGACCCAGTACTTC
CASSYGLAGGQETQYF
>once|-|TRBV6-4|TRBJ2-1|13
TGTGCCAGCAGTCAGGAAATATACAATGAGCAGTTCTTC
CASSQEIYNEQFF
>-|-|TRBV12-5|TRBJ1-2|13
TGTGCTAGTGGTTTGGACAGTCACTATGGCTACACCTTC
CASGLDSHYGYTF
>-|-|TRBV15|TRBJ1-2|16
TGTGCCACCAGCAGCCCAGGACCCCCAAGGGGCTATGGCTACACCTTC
CATSSPGPPRGYGYTF
>-|TRBD1|TRBV7-2|TRBJ1-6|15
TGTGCCAGCACGGACAGGGGTTCCTATAATTCACCCCTCCACTTT
CASTDRGSYNSPLHF